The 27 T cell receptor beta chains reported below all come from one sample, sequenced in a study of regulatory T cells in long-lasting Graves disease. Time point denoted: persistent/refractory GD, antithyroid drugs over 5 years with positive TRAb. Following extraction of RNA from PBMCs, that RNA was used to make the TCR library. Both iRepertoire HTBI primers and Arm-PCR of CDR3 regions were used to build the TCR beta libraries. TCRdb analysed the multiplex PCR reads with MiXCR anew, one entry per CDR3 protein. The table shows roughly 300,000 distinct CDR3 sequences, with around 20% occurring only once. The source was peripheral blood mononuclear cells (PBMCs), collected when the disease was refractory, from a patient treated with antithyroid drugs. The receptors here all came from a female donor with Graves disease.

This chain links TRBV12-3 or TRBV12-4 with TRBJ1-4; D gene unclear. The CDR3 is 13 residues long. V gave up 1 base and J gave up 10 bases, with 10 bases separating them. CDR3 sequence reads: CASSLDRAGKLFF. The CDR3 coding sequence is TGTGCCAGCAGTTTAGATAGGGCCGGAAAACTGTTTTTT.

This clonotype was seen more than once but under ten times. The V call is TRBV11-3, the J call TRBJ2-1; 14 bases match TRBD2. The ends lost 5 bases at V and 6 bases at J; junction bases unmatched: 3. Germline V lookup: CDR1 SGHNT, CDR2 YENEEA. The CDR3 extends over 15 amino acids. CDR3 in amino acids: CASSHGTSGSNEQFF. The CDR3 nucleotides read TGTGCCAGCAGCCACGGGACTAGCGGGAGCAATGAGCAGTTCTTC.

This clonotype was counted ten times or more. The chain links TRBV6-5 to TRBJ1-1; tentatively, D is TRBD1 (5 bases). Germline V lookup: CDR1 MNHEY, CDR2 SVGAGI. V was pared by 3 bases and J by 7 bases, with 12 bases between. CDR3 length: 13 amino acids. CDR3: CASSYGRGFEAFF. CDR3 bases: TGTGCCAGCAGTTATGGGCGGGGGTTTGAAGCTTTCTTT.

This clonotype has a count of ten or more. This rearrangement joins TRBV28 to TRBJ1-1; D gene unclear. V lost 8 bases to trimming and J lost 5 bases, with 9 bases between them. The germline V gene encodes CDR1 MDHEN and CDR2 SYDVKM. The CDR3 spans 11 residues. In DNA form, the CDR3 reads TGTGCCAGCCGAGTCCGTACTGAAGCTTTCTTT. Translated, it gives CASRVRTEAFF.

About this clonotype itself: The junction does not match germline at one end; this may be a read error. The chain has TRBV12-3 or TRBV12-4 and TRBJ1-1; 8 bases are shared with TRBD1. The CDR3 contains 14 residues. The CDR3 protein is CAGSSRTGPTEASF. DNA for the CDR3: TGTGCCGGCAGTTCCCGGACAGGGCCGACTGAAGCTTCCTTT.

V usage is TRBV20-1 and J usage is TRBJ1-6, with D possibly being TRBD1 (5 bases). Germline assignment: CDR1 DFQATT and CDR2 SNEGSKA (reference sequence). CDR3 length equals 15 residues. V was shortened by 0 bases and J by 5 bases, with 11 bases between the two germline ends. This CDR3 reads CSARDWRQNNSPLHF. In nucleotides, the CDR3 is TGCAGTGCTAGAGATTGGAGACAGAATAATTCACCCCTCCACTTT.

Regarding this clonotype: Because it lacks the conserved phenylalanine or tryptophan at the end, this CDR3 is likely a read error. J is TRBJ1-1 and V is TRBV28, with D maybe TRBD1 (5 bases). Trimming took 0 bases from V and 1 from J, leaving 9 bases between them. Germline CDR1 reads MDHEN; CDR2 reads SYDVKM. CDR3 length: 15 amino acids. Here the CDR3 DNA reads TGTGCCAGCAGTTTATGGGTCAGGGCGAACACTGAAGCTTTCATT. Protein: CASSLWVRANTEAFI.

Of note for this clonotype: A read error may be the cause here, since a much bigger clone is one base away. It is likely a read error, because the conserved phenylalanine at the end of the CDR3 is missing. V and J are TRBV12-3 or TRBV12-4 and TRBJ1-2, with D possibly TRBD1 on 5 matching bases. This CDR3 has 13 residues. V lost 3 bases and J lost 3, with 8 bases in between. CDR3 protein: CASSLWGDYGYTL. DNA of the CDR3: TGTGCCAGCAGTTTGTGGGGGGACTATGGCTACACCCTC.

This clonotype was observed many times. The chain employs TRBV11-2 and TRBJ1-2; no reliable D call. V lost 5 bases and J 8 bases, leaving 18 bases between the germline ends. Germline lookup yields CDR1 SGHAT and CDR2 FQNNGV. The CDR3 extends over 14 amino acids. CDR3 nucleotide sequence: TGTGCCAGCAGCCCCGCAGCAGGTTCCGGCGGCTACACCTTC. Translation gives CASSPAAGSGGYTF.

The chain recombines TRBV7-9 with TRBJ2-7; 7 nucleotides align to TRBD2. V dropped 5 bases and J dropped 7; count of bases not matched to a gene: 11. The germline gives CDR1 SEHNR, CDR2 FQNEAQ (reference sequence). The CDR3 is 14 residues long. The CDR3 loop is CASSPWGAGNEQYF. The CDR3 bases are TGTGCCAGCAGCCCCTGGGGAGCGGGAAATGAGCAGTACTTC.

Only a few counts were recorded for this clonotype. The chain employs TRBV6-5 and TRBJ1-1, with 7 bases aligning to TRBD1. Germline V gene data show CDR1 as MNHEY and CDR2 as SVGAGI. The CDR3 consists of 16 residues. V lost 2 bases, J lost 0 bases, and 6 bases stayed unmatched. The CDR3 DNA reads TGTGCCAGCAGTTACAGACAGGGTGATTTGAACACTGAAGCTTTCTTT. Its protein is CASSYRQGDLNTEAFF.

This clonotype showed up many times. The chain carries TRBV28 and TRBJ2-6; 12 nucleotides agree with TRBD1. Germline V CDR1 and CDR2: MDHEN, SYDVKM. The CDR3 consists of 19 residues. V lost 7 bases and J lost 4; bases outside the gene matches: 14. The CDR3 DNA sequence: TGTGCCAGCATGAGCCTTCCGGGACAGGGGGCGCGAGGGGCCAACGTCCTGACTTTC. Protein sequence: CASMSLPGQGARGANVLTF.

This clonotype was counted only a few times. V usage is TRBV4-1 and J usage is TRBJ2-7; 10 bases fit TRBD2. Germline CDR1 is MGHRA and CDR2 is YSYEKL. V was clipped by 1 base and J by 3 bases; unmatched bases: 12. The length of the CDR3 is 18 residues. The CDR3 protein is CASSQGPLLAGRGYEQYF. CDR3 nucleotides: TGCGCCAGCAGCCAAGGCCCCTTACTAGCGGGGCGGGGCTACGAGCAGTACTTC.

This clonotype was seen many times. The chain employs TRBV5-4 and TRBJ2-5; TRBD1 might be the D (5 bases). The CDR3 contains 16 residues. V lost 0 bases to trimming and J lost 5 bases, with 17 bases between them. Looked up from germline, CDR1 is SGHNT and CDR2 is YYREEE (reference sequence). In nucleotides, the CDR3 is TGTGCCAGCAGCTTGGGTCTGGGGCGCACGATCGAGACCCAGTACTTC. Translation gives CASSLGLGRTIETQYF.

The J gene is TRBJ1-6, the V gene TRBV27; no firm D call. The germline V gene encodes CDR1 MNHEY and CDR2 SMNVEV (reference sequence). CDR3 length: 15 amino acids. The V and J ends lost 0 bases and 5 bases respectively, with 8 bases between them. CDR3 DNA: TGTGCCAGCAGTTTATCCATACGGGATAATTCACCCCTCCACTTT. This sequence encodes CASSLSIRDNSPLHF.

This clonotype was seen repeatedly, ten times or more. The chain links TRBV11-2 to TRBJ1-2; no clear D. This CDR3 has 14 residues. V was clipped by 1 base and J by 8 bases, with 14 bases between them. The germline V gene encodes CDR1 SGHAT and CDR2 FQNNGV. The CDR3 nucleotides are TGTGCCAGCAGCTTAGTTACGACGTGGAGGGGCTACACCTTC. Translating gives CASSLVTTWRGYTF.

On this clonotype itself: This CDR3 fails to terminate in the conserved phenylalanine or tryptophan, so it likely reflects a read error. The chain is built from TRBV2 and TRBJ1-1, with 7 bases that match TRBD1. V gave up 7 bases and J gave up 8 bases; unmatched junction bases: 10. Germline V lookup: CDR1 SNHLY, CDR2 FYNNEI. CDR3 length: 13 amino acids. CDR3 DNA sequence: TGTGCCAGCATCCGGACAGGAGGGGAAGAAGCTTTCCTT. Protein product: CASIRTGGEEAFL.

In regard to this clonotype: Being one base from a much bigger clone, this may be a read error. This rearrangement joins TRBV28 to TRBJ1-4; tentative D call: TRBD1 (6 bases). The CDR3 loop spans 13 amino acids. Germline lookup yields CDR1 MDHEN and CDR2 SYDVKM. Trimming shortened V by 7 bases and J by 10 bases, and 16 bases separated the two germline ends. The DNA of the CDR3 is TGTGCCAGCAACTCAGGGGTTAGAGGAAAACTGTTTTTT. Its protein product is CASNSGVRGKLFF.

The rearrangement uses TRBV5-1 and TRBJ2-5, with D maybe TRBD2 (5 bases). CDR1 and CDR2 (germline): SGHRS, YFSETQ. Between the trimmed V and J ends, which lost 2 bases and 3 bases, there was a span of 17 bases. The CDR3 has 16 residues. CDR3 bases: TGCGCCAGCAGCTTTAAGGATTCGGGGTCAAAAGAGACCCAGTACTTC. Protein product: CASSFKDSGSKETQYF.

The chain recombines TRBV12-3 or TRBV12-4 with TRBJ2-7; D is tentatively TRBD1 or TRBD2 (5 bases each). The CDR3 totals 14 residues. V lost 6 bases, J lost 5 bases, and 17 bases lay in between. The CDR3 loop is CASRPPGTANEQYF. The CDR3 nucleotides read TGTGCCAGCAGACCCCCCGGGACGGCTAACGAGCAGTACTTC.

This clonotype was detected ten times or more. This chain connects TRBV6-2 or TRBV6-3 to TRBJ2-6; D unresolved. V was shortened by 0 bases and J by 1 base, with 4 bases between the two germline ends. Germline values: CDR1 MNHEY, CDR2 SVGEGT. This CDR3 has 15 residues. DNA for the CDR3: TGTGCCAGCAGTTACTCGCCTTCTGGGGCCAACGTCCTGACTTTC. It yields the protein CASSYSPSGANVLTF.

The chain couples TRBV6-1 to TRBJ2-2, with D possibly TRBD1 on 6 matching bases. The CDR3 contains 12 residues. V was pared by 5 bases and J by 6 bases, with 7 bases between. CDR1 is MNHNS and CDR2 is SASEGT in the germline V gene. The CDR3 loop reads CASSRTAGELFF. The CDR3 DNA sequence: TGTGCCAGCAGTAGGACAGCCGGGGAGCTGTTTTTT.

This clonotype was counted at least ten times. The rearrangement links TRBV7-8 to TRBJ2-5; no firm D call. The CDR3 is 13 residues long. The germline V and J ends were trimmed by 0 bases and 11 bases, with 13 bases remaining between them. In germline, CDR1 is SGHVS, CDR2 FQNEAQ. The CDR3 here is CASSLAYRQEQYF. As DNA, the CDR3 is TGTGCCAGCAGCTTAGCTTACCGACAAGAGCAGTACTTC.

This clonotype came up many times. The CDR3: CASNLLRKETQYF. The CDR3 bases are TGTGCCAGCAATCTACTGAGAAAAGAGACCCAGTACTTC. The chain links TRBV6-2 or TRBV6-3 to TRBJ2-5; no clear D gene. Between the trimmed V and J ends, which lost 7 bases and 3 bases, there was a span of 12 bases. The CDR3 totals 13 residues. Germline lookup yields CDR1 MNHEY and CDR2 SVGEGT.

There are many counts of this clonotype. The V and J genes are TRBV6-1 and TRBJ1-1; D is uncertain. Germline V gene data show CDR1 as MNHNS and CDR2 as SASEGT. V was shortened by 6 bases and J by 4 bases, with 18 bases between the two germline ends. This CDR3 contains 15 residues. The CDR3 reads CASRNRTDPSTEAFF. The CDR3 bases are TGTGCCAGCAGAAACCGGACCGACCCGAGCACTGAAGCTTTCTTT.

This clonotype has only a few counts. The CDR3 sequence: CASSQDRGNYEQYF. The CDR3 DNA reads TGTGCCAGCAGCCAGGACAGGGGTAACTACGAGCAGTACTTC. This chain links TRBV5-4 with TRBJ2-7, with TRBD1 matching over 9 bases. Germline assignment: CDR1 SGHNT and CDR2 YYREEE (reference sequence). J gave up 3 bases and V 4 bases, and 5 bases lay outside the gene matches. The CDR3 covers 14 residues.

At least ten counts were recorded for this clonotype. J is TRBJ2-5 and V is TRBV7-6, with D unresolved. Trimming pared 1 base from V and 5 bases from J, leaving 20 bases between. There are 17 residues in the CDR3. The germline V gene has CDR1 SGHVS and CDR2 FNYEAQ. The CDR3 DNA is TGTGCCAGCAGCTTAGTCTCCTGGGCCTATTTCGGGGAGACCCAGTACTTC. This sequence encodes CASSLVSWAYFGETQYF. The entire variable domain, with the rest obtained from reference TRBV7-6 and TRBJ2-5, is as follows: GAGVSQSPRYKVTKRGQDVALRCDPISGHVSLYWYRQALGQGPEFLTYFNYEAQQDKSGLPNDRFSAERPEGSISTLTIQRTEQRDSAMYRCASSLVSWAYFGETQYFGPGTRLLVL.